The 20 T cell receptor beta chains presented below share a single source sample, sequenced in a study of OX40 agonist ivuxolimab in advanced cancers. Assay used: immunoSEQ multiplex PCR; TCRdb lists only in-frame clones, some missing. The profile shows 100,000 to 130,000 clones, 91% of them singletons. Sequenced here: CD4+ or CD8+ T cells sorted from blood, sampled in a trial of the OX40 agonist ivuxolimab. These receptors came from an adult with an advanced solid tumor such as melanoma, head and neck, liver or kidney cancer.

The CDR3 is CASSLDRMGETQYF. The CDR3 DNA follows: TGTGCCAGCAGCTTGGACCGTATGGGGGAGACCCAGTACTTC. The chain recombines TRBV5-4 with TRBJ2-5; no definite D call. CDR3 length: 14 amino acids. Germline values: CDR1 SGHNT, CDR2 YYREEE (reference sequence). V lost 0 bases, J lost 5 bases, and 11 bases lay in between.

In its sample, this clone was seen once. V and J are TRBV10-3 and TRBJ2-2, with TRBD2 matching over 7 bases. The CDR3 consists of 14 residues. Germline CDR1 and CDR2: ENHRY and SYGVKD. The junction had 4 bases not matched to a gene; V was cut back by 2 bases and J by 7 bases. CDR3 sequence: CAISENGRDGELFF. In nucleotides, the CDR3 is TGTGCCATCAGTGAGAATGGGAGGGACGGGGAGCTGTTTTTT.

Only one count was recorded for this clone. The genes are TRBV19 and TRBJ1-5; D is unclear. CDR1 is LNHDA and CDR2 is SQIVND in the germline V gene (reference sequence). The V and J ends lost 1 base and 2 bases respectively, with 6 bases between them. The CDR3 loop spans 14 amino acids. CDR3 in amino acids: CASSIGWRNQPQHF. CDR3 nucleotides: TGTGCCAGTAGTATAGGGTGGCGCAATCAGCCCCAGCATTTT.

The CDR3 DNA is TGTGCCAGCAGGCCAGAGGGATCCTACAATGAGCAGTTCTTC. Translated: CASRPEGSYNEQFF. The chain links TRBV5-6 to TRBJ2-1; maybe TRBD2 (5 bases). CDR1 and CDR2 (germline): SGHDT, YYEEEE. Trimming cost V 5 bases and J 1 base, with 10 bases left between them. This CDR3 contains 14 residues.

As regards this clone: The missing conserved phenylalanine or tryptophan at the end of this CDR3 makes a read error likely. The CDR3 coding sequence is TGTGCCAGCAGTGCTCATCAATACGGGACATTCAACACTGAAGCTTTCTCT. It is translated as CASSAHQYGTFNTEAFS. The gene calls are TRBV27 and TRBJ1-1, with D maybe TRBD1 (6 bases). The CDR3 spans 17 residues. The V and J ends lost 5 bases and 2 bases respectively, with 21 bases between them. Germline assignment: CDR1 MNHEY and CDR2 SMNVEV (reference sequence).

The chain couples TRBV27 to TRBJ2-1; TRBD2 matches at 13 bases. CDR3 length: 16 residues. Germline values: CDR1 MNHEY, CDR2 SMNVEV (reference sequence). The J segment lost 8 bases and the V segment lost 4 bases, leaving 8 bases of the junction unmatched. The CDR3 spells CASSSRLAGGWDEQFF. The CDR3 bases are TGTGCCAGCAGTTCCCGACTAGCGGGAGGCTGGGATGAGCAGTTCTTC.

The chain carries TRBV5-6 and TRBJ1-2; D is possibly TRBD1 (6 bases). Between the trimmed V and J ends, which lost 4 bases and 6 bases, there was a span of 13 bases. The germline V gene has CDR1 SGHDT and CDR2 YYEEEE. This CDR3 has 13 residues. The CDR3 DNA follows: TGTGCCAGCAGCCTACGGGGGCTGGATGGCTACACCTTC. This sequence encodes CASSLRGLDGYTF.

The chain employs TRBV18 and TRBJ1-1; possibly TRBD1 for D (6 bases). Germline CDR1 and CDR2: KGHSH and LQKENI. The CDR3 runs to 15 residues. The V end lost 3 bases, the J end lost 6 bases, and 17 bases lay between the germline ends. The CDR3 reads CASSPDRMVSAEAFF. As DNA, the CDR3 is TGTGCCAGCTCACCCGACAGGATGGTTAGTGCTGAAGCTTTCTTT.

The CDR3: CASSSFGTLAKNIQYF. The CDR3 bases are TGTGCCAGCAGTTCCTTCGGGACACTAGCCAAAAACATTCAGTACTTC. The rearrangement joins TRBV6-7 to TRBJ2-4, with D tentatively TRBD1 (6 bases). TRBV6-7 is reported as an ORF; its role is uncertain. CDR3 length: 16 amino acids. The V and J ends lost 4 bases and 0 bases respectively, with 13 bases between them.

This rearrangement joins TRBV30 to TRBJ2-7; TRBD1 matches 11 bases. V dropped 3 bases and J dropped 5; count of bases not matched to a gene: 6. CDR3 length equals 14 residues. Looked up from germline, CDR1 is GTSNPN and CDR2 is SVGIG (reference sequence). The CDR3, as DNA: TGTGCCTGGAGGTCCGGGACAGGGGGACACGAGCAGTACTTC. Translated, it gives CAWRSGTGGHEQYF. Drawing the rest from reference TRBV30 and TRBJ2-7, the complete variable domain is SQTIHQWPATLVQPVGSPLSLECTVEGTSNPNLYWYRQAAGRGLQLLFYSVGIGQISSEVPQNLSASRPQDRQFILSSKKLLLSDSGFYLCAWRSGTGGHEQYFGPGTRLTVT.

The chain employs TRBV19 and TRBJ2-7; 16 positions match TRBD2. Germline V CDR1 and CDR2: LNHDA, SQIVND (reference sequence). Trimming took 0 bases from V and 2 from J; bases not matched to a gene: 7. This CDR3 region has 19 residues. The CDR3 reads CASSIDPGLAGGRPYEQYF. CDR3 DNA: TGTGCCAGTAGTATAGATCCGGGACTAGCGGGAGGGCGACCCTACGAGCAGTACTTC. Full variable domain (rest looked up from reference TRBV19 and TRBJ2-7): DGGITQSPKYLFRKEGQNVTLSCEQNLNHDAMYWYRQDPGQGLRLIYYSQIVNDFQKGDIAEGYSVSREKKESFPLTVTSAQKNPTAFYLCASSIDPGLAGGRPYEQYFGPGTRLTVT.

In the case of this clone: Other DNA sequences in this specimen translate into the identical CDR3. This chain connects TRBV5-4 to TRBJ2-5; D uncertain. The V end lost 2 bases, the J end lost 1 base, and 0 bases lay between the germline ends. The CDR3 sequence is 11 residues long. CDR1 is SGHNT, CDR2 YYREEE, per germline (reference sequence). CDR3 in DNA: TGTGCCAGCAGCTTCCAAGAGACCCAGTACTTC. Translation gives CASSFQETQYF. The variable domain in full, completed from reference TRBV5-4 and TRBJ2-5, reads ETGVTQSPTHLIKTRGQQVTLRCSSQSGHNTVSWYQQALGQGPQFIFQYYREEENGRGNFPPRFSGLQFPNYSSELNVNALELDDSALYLCASSFQETQYFGPGTRLLVL.

V usage is TRBV28 and J usage is TRBJ2-7; D may be TRBD1 or TRBD2 (5 bases each). The CDR3 runs to 15 residues. Trimming cost V 0 bases and J 3 bases, with 12 bases left between them. Germline CDR1 and CDR2: MDHEN and SYDVKM. This chain's CDR3 is CASSLWGTVGYEQYF. The CDR3 nucleotides are TGTGCCAGCAGTTTATGGGGGACGGTCGGCTACGAGCAGTACTTC.

The chain has TRBV27 and TRBJ1-5; D is undetermined. Per germline, CDR1 MNHEY and CDR2 SMNVEV (reference sequence). The CDR3 has 13 amino acids. V lost 3 bases and J 4 bases, leaving 7 bases between the germline ends. The CDR3 loop reads CASSLQSNQPQHF. The CDR3 DNA sequence: TGTGCCAGCAGTTTGCAGAGTAATCAGCCCCAGCATTTT.

The CDR3 protein is CASAPDRGYGYTF. The CDR3, as DNA: TGTGCTAGTGCTCCGGACAGGGGGTATGGCTACACCTTC. The J gene is TRBJ1-2, the V gene TRBV12-5; 10 nucleotides align to TRBD1. This CDR3 is built from 13 residues. Germline CDR1 is LGHNT and CDR2 is FRNRAP. With V trimmed by 7 bases and J by 5 bases, 4 bases remained unmatched.

This sequence joins TRBV15 and TRBJ1-1; the D is unclear. The length of the CDR3 is 13 residues. Looked up from germline, CDR1 is LNHNV and CDR2 is YYDKDF (reference sequence). V shed 11 bases and J shed 2 bases, with 15 bases lying between them. The CDR3 loop reads CASELRGNTEAFF. The CDR3 DNA reads as TGTGCCTCCGAGCTCCGGGGAAACACTGAAGCTTTCTTT.

The chain uses TRBV6-5 and TRBJ2-7; 8 bases line up with TRBD2. The germline V gene has CDR1 MNHEY and CDR2 SVGAGI. V dropped 5 bases and J dropped 3; count of bases not matched to a gene: 6. The CDR3 is 14 amino acids. The CDR3 nucleotides are TGTGCCAGCAGTAGGGGACTAGTAAACTACGAGCAGTACTTC. This codes for CASSRGLVNYEQYF.

V and J are TRBV7-8 and TRBJ2-1, with a possible D match to TRBD2 (5 bases). V dropped 3 bases and J dropped 0 bases, with 12 bases sitting between them. From germline, CDR1 is SGHVS and CDR2 FQNEAQ. The CDR3 covers 16 residues. The CDR3, as DNA: TGTGCCAGCAGCTTCTGGAGGATTAGCTCCTACAATGAGCAGTTCTTC. Its protein product is CASSFWRISSYNEQFF.

V is TRBV5-6 and J is TRBJ1-5, with TRBD1 matching over 11 bases. Trimming took 1 base from V and 6 from J; bases not matched to a gene: 3. The CDR3 totals 15 residues. Per the germline V gene, CDR1 is SGHDT and CDR2 is YYEEEE. CDR3 in DNA: TGTGCCAGCAGCTTGTGGACAGGGGGCAGTCAGCCCCAGCATTTT. As protein: CASSLWTGGSQPQHF.

V and J are TRBV7-2 and TRBJ2-1, with no clear D. In germline, CDR1 is SGHTA, CDR2 FQGNSA. With 3 bases removed from V and 6 bases from J, the gap between germline ends came to 9 bases. The CDR3 has 13 residues. DNA for the CDR3: TGTGCCAGCAGCTTCTTCCCTATCAATGAGCAGTTCTTC. It codes for CASSFFPINEQFF.